This T cell receptor beta chain stems from a study of Graves' ophthalmopathy and Graves' hyperthyroidism. Moderate-to-severe activity, CAS ≥3, NOSPECS ≥4 and duration under 3 months were recorded for donors with ophthalmopathy. This CDR3 is 15 amino acids long. The junction had 7 bases not matched to a gene; V was cut back by 4 bases and J by 4 bases. Germline lookup yields CDR1 SGHTA and CDR2 FQGTGA. This clonotype turned up a few times. TCR beta CDR3 amplification used RNA transcripts. An initial RT-PCR round employing HTBI primers preceded a second-round multiplex PCR. From the multiplex PCR reads, TCRdb called clonotypes with MiXCR, one entry per CDR3 protein. The data show 200,000 to 250,000 distinct CDR3 sequences, around 50% seen once.

V gene TRBV7-3 combines with J gene TRBJ2-7, with TRBD2 identical over 10 bases. The TCR originated in an adult man with Graves' ophthalmopathy. Sequencing was performed on peripheral blood. CDR3 loop: CASSSRAGGSYEQYF. CDR3 sequence (DNA): TGTGCCAGCAGCTCACGAGCGGGAGGGTCTTACGAGCAGTACTTC.